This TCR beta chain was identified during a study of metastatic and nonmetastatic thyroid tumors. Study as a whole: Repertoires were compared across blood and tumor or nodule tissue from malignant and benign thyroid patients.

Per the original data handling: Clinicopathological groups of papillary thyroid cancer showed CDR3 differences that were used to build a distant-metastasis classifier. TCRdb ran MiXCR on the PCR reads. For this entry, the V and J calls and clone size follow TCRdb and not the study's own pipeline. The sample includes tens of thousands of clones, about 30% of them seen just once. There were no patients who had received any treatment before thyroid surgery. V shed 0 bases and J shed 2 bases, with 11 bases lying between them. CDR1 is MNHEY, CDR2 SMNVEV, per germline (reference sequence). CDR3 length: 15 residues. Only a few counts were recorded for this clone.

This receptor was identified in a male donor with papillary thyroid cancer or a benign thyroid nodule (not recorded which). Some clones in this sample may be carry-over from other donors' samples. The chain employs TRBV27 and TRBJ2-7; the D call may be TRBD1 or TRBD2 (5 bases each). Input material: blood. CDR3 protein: CASSLSPGPAYEQYF. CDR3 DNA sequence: TGTGCCAGCAGTTTATCACCGGGACCTGCCTACGAGCAGTACTTC.